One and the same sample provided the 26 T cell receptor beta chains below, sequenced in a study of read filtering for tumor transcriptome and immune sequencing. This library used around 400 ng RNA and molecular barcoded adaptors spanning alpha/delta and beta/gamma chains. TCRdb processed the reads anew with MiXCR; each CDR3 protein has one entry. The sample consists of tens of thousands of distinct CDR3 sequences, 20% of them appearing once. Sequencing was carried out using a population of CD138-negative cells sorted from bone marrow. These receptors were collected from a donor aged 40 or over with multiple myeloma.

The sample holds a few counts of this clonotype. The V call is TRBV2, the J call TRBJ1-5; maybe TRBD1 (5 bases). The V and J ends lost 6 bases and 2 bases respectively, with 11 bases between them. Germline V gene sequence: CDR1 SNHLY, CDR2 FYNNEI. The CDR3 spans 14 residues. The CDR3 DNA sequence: TGTGCCAGCAGCGCTCAGGGTGGCAATCAGCCCCAGCATTTT. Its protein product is CASSAQGGNQPQHF.

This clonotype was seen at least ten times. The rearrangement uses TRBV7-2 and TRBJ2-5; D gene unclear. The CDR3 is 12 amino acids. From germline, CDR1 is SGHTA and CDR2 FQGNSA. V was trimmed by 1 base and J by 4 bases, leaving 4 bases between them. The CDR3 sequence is CASSLVGETQYF. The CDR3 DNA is TGTGCCAGCAGCTTAGTGGGAGAGACCCAGTACTTC.

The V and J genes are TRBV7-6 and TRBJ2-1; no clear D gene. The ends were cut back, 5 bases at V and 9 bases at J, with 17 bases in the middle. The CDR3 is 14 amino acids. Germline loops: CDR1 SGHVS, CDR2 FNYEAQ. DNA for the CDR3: TGTGCCAGCAGCCCCGTTGTTGGGTTGAGTGAGCAGTTCTTC. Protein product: CASSPVVGLSEQFF.

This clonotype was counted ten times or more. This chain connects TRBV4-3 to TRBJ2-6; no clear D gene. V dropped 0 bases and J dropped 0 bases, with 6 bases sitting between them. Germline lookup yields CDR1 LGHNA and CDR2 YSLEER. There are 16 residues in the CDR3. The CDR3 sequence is CASSQESFSGANVLTF. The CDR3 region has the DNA TGCGCCAGCAGCCAAGAATCATTCTCTGGGGCCAACGTCCTGACTTTC.

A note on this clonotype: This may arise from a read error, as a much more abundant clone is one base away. CDR3 protein: CSLTENTVAFF. The CDR3 DNA sequence: TGCAGTCTAACAGAGAACACTGTAGCTTTCTTT. The V and J genes are TRBV20-1 and TRBJ1-1; the D is unclear. The CDR3 is 11 residues long. Germline V gene sequence: CDR1 DFQATT, CDR2 SNEGSKA (reference sequence).

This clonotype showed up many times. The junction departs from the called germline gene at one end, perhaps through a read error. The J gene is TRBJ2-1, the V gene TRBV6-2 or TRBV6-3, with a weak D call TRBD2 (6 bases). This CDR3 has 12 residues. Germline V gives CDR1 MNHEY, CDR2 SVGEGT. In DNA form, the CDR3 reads TGTGCCAGCACGGGGGACCACCGTGAGCTGTTCTTC. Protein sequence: CASTGDHRELFF.

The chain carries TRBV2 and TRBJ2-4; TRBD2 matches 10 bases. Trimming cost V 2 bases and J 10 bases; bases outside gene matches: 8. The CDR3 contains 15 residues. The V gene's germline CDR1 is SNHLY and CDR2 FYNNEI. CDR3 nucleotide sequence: TGTGCCAGCAGTGAAATATCTAGCGGGAGTTATATTCAGTACTTC. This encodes CASSEISSGSYIQYF.

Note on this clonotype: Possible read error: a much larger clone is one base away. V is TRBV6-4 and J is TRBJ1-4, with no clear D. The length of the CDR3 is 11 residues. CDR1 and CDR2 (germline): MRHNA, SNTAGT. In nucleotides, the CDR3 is TGTGCCGGAGCGGCTAATGCAAAACTGTTTTTT. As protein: CAGAANAKLFF.

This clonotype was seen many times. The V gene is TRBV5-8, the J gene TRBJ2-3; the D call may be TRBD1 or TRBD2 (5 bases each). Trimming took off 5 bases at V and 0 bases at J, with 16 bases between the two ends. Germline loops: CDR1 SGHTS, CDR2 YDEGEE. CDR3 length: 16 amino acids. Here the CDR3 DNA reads TGTGCCAGCAGTCGCGGACTGGGGGTTAGCACAGATACGCAGTATTTT. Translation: CASSRGLGVSTDTQYF.

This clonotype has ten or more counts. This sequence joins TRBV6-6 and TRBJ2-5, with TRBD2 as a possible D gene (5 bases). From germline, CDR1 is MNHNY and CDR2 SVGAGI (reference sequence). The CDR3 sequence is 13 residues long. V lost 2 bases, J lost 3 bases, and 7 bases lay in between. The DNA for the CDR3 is TGTGCCAGCAGTTACGAGGGAGAAGAGACCCAGTACTTC. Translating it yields CASSYEGEETQYF.

The CDR3 region is CASSLEGGQGFNIQYF. For the CDR3, the DNA is TGTGCCAGCAGCTTGGAAGGCGGACAGGGTTTTAACATTCAGTACTTC. The J gene is TRBJ2-4, the V gene TRBV5-4; TRBD1 agrees at 8 bases. Germline assignment: CDR1 SGHNT and CDR2 YYREEE (reference sequence). Losses at the gene ends were 0 bases for V and 7 bases for J; bases not matched to a gene: 9. CDR3 length: 16 amino acids.

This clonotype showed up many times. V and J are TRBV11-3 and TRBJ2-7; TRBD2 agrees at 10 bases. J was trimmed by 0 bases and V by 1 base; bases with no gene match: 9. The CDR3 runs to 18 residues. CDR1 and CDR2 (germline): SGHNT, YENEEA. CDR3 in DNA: TGTGCCAGCAGCTTAGGCCGGACTAGCGGCCACAGCTCCTACGAGCAGTACTTC. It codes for CASSLGRTSGHSSYEQYF.

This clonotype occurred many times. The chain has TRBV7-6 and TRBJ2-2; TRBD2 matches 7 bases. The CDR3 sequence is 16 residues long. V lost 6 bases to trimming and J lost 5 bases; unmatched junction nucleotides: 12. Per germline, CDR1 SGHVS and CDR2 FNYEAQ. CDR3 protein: CASRTPGAGSTGELFF. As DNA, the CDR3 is TGTGCCAGCAGGACGCCAGGAGCGGGAAGTACCGGGGAGCTGTTTTTT.

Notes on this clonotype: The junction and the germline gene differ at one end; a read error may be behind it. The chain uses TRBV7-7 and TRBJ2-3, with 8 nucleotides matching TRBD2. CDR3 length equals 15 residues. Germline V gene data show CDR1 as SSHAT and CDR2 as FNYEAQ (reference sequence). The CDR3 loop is CASSPGTSLADTQYF. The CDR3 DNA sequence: TGTGCTAGCAGCCCCGGGACTAGTCTTGCTGATACGCAGTATTTT.

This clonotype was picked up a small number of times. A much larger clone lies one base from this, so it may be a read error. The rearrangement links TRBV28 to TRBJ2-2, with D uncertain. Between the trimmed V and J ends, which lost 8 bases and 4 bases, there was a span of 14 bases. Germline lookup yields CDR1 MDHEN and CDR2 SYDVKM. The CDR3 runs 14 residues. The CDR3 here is CASGPRTGTGELFF. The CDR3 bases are TGTGCCAGCGGTCCACGGACCGGCACCGGGGAGCTGTTTTTT.

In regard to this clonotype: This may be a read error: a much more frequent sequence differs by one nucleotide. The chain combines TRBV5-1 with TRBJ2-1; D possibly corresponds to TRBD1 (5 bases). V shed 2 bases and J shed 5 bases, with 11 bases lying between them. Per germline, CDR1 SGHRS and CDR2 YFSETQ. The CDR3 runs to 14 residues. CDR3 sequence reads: CASSLGAGNNEQFF. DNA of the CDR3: TGCGCCAGCAGCTTAGGGGCAGGCAACAATGAGCAGTTCTTC. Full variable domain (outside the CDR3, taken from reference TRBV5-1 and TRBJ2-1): KAGVTQTPRYLIKTRGQQVTLSCSPISGHRSVSWYQQTPGQGLQFLFEYFSETQRNKGNFPGRFSGRQFSNSRSEMNVSTLELGDSALYLCASSLGAGNNEQFFGPGTRLTVL.

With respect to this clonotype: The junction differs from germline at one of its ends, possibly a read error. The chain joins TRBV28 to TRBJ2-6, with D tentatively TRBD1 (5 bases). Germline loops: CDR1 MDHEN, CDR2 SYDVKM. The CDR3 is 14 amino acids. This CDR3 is CATRIPSGANVPTF. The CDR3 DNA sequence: TGTGCCACCAGAATACCTTCTGGGGCCAACGTCCCGACTTTC.

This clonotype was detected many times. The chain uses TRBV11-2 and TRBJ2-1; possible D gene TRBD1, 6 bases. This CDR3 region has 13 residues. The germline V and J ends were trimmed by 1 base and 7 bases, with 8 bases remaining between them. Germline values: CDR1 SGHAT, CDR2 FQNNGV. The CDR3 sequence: CASSLGTVNEQFF. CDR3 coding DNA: TGTGCCAGCAGCTTAGGGACAGTTAATGAGCAGTTCTTC.

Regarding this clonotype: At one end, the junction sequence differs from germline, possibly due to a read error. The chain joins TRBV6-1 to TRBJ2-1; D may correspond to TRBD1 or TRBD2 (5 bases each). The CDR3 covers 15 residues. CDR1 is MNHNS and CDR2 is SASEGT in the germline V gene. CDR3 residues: CASSDILAERGEHFF. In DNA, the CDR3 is TGTGCCAGCAGTGATATTTTGGCCGAGAGGGGTGAGCATTTCTTC.

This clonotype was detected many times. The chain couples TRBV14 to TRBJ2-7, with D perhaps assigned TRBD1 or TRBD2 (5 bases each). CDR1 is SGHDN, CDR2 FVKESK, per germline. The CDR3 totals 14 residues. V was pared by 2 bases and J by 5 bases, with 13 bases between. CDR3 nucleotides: TGTGCCAGCAGCCAATGGGACCCGCTGAACGAGCAGTACTTC. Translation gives CASSQWDPLNEQYF.

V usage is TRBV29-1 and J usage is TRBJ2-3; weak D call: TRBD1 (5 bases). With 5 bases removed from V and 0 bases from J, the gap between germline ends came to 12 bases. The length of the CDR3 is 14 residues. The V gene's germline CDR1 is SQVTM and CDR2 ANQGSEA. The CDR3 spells CSVPQDSSTDTQYF. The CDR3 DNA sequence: TGCAGCGTTCCACAGGATTCTAGCACAGATACGCAGTATTTT.

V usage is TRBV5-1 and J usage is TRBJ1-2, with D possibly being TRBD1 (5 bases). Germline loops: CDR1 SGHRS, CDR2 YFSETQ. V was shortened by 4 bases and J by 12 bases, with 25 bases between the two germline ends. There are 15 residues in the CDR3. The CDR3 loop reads CASSGEEGRIGGHTF. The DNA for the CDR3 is TGCGCCAGCAGCGGTGAAGAGGGGAGGATCGGCGGCCACACCTTC.

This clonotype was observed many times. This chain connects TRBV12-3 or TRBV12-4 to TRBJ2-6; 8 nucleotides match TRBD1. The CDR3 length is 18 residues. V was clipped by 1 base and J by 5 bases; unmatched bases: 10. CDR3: CASSLVGDRGYRANVLTF. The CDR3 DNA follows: TGTGCCAGCAGTTTAGTAGGTGACAGGGGATATAGGGCCAACGTCCTGACTTTC.

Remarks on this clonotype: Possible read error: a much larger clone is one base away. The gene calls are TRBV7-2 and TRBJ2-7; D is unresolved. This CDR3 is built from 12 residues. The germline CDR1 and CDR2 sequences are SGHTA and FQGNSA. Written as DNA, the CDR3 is TGTGTCAGCAGCTTAGGTACCTACGAGCAGTACTTC. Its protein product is CVSSLGTYEQYF.

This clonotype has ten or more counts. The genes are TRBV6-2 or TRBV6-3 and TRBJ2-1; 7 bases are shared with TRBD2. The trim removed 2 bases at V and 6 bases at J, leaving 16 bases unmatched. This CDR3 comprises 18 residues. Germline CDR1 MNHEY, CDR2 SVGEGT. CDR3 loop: CASSYPFLAGEGRNEQFF. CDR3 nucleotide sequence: TGTGCCAGCAGTTACCCGTTCCTTGCGGGAGAAGGGCGCAATGAGCAGTTCTTC.

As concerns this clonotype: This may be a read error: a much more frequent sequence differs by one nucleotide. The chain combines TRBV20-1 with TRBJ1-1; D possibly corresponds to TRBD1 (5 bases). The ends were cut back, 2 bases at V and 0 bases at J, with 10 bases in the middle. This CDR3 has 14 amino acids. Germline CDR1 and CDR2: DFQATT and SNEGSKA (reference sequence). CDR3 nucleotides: TGCAGTGCTAGATGGGGGGAAGTGAACACTGAAGCTTTCTTT. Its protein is CSARWGEVNTEAFF.